The clone carrying this T cell receptor (beta chain) was recorded only once. Its antigen is undetermined. Stated treatment: oral pan-JAK inhibitor, 5-10 mg twice daily. This sample is drawn from a study of CD8+ T cells in alopecia areata. As the sequencing template, cDNA was produced by extracting RNA and reverse transcribing it. Profiling relied on immunoSEQ multiplex PCR, and the TCRdb table lists in-frame clones only, not all of them. In the table there are over 150,000 clones, around three fifths of which are singletons. Study-wide results and limits: Higher clonality and more expanded CD8+ clones appeared in lesional than normal scalp.

Germline V gene lookup returns CDR1 SQVTM and CDR2 ANQGSEA. The CDR3 runs to 11 residues. With 5 bases removed from V and 3 bases from J, the gap between germline ends came to 8 bases. The chain links TRBV29-1 to TRBJ2-7; D not certain. Source: CD4+ T cells sorted from blood, taken at week 24, from a patient treated with tofacitinib. This receptor was obtained from a human donor with alopecia areata. The CDR3 DNA sequence: TGCAGCGTTCGACTGGGCTACGAGCAGTACTTC. It codes for CSVRLGYEQYF.